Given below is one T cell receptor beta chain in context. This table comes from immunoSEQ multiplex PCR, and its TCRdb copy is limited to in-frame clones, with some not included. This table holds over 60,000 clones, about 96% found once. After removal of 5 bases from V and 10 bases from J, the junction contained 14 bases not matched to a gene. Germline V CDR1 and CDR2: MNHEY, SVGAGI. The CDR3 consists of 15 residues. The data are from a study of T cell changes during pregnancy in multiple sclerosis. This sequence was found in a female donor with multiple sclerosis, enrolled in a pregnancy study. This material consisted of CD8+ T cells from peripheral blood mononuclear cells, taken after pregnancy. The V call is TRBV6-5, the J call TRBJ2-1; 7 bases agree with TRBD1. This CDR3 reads CASSRDPNRGREQFF. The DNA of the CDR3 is TGTGCCAGCAGTAGAGATCCTAACAGGGGTCGGGAGCAGTTCTTC.